This is a list of T cell receptor beta chains from one sample in a study of technical replicates of blood from a handful of donors. Clones were sequenced by immunoSEQ multiplex PCR, and TCRdb holds only the in-frame ones, with some missing. The sample includes some 77,000 clones, 85% to 95% of them seen just once. Sequencing was performed on T cells isolated from PBMCs. The receptor source for this set is a human donor in good health. Each CDR3 is given with its conserved first and last residue. D genes are given only for firm matches. For some rows the clone size is stated as once, few or many, or as a class when expanded; others skip it.

J	size	V	D	DNA	CDR3
TRBJ2-1	-	TRBV25-1	-	TGTGCCAGCGGAACAGGGAATGAGCAGTTCTTC	CASGTGNEQFF
TRBJ2-7	-	TRBV19	TRBD1	TGTGCCAGTAGTGAGACAGGGGACTACGAGCAGTACTTC	CASSETGDYEQYF
TRBJ2-7	-	TRBV28	TRBD1	TGTGCCAGCACCCCCCCTCCGGGACAGGGATTCTACGAGCAGTACTTC	CASTPPPGQGFYEQYF
TRBJ1-1	-	TRBV19	-	TGTGCCAGTATAAAGCGAGAGACTGAAGCTTTCTTT	CASIKRETEAFF
TRBJ2-3	-	TRBV7-8	-	TGTGCCAGCAGCCCACAGCGGGATACGCAGTATTTT	CASSPQRDTQYF
TRBJ2-7	-	TRBV14	-	TGTGCCAGCAGCCACGGGACAGAGCAGTACTTC	CASSHGTEQYF
TRBJ1-5	-	TRBV6-6	-	TGTGCCAGCAGTTACTCCGTACAGCCCCAGCATTTT	CASSYSVQPQHF
TRBJ2-5	-	TRBV7-7	-	TGTGCTAGCAGCACGCGGGGAGGAGGGTCCGGGGAGACCCAGTACTTC	CASSTRGGGSGETQYF
TRBJ1-4	-	TRBV4-2	TRBD1	TGTGCCAGCAGCGACGACAGGGAACTAACTAATGAAAAACTGTTTTTT	CASSDDRELTNEKLFF
TRBJ1-1	once	TRBV28	-	TGTGCCAGCAGTTTAACAATCTCAGACACTGAAGCTTTCTTT	CASSLTISDTEAFF
TRBJ2-1	-	TRBV28	-	TGTGCCAGCAGCCGAACTAGGTACAAGTTCTTC	CASSRTRYKFF
TRBJ2-7	-	TRBV11-2	-	TGTGCCAGCAGCTTATGGAGCTCCTACGAGCAGTACTTC	CASSLWSSYEQYF
TRBJ2-7	-	TRBV7-9	-	TGTGCCAGCAGCCGACTAACCTACGAGCAGTACTTC	CASSRLTYEQYF
TRBJ1-2	-	TRBV6-5	TRBD1	TGTGCCAGCAGTCCCGGGAGGGGGCAGGGCTACACCTTC	CASSPGRGQGYTF
TRBJ2-3	-	TRBV2	-	TGTGCCAGCGGGGGACCCTCTATAAGCGGAGAGGGTCAAAGGAGGGCAGATACGCAGTATTTT	CASGGPSISGEGQRRADTQYF
TRBJ1-1	-	TRBV6-6	-	TGTGCCAGCAGTTATGAGCCCTACACTGAAGCTTTCTTT	CASSYEPYTEAFF
TRBJ1-1	-	TRBV6-5	-	TGTGCCAGCAGATCAGCGGGCAACACTGAAGCTTTCTTT	CASRSAGNTEAFF
TRBJ2-7	-	TRBV11-2	-	TGTGCCAGCAGCCCCAGGGATCCTACGGAGCAGTACTTC	CASSPRDPTEQYF
TRBJ2-7	-	TRBV7-3	TRBD1	TGTGCCAGCAGCCTTGGACAGGGGGCAGGCTACGAGCAGTACTTC	CASSLGQGAGYEQYF
TRBJ1-2	-	TRBV7-9	TRBD1	TGTGCCAGCACCGTAGTTGGGACAGGGGAAGGCTACACCTTC	CASTVVGTGEGYTF
TRBJ1-1	-	TRBV29-1	-	TGCAGCGTTGACTTAGGAGGGACTGAAGCTTTCTTT	CSVDLGGTEAFF
TRBJ2-6	-	TRBV27	-	TGTGCCAGCGGGAGGACAGGCATTAGCTCTGGGGCCAACGTCCTGACTTTC	CASGRTGISSGANVLTF
TRBJ1-1	-	TRBV7-8	-	TGTGCCAGCAGCCTGATAGGGACAATGAACACTGAAGCTTTCTTT	CASSLIGTMNTEAFF
TRBJ2-1	-	TRBV29-1	-	TGCAGCGTTGAGAGAGGGAATGAGCAGTTCTTC	CSVERGNEQFF
TRBJ2-7	-	TRBV6-5	-	TGCGCCAGCAGTTACTTTCGGGGCTCCTACGAGCAGTACTTC	CASSYFRGSYEQYF
TRBJ2-7	-	TRBV4-1	-	TGCGCCAGCAGCCAAGATTTCTGGGGGCCCGTCGAGCAGTACTTC	CASSQDFWGPVEQYF
TRBJ1-1	once	TRBV20-1	-	TGCAGTAGAGAGGATGAAGCTTTCTTT	CSREDEAFF
TRBJ2-1	-	TRBV27	-	TGTGCCAGCAGCCAGATTGGAATTAGCGGAGGCATAGGGGACAATGAGCAGTTCTTC	CASSQIGISGGIGDNEQFF
TRBJ2-1	-	TRBV4-3	TRBD2	TGCGCCAGCAGCCACGTCGAGCGGGAGGTCAATGAGCAGTTCTTC	CASSHVEREVNEQFF
TRBJ2-7	-	TRBV4-2	-	TGTGCCAGCAGCCAAGAACCCATGACTAGTGGATCCTACGAGCAGTACTTC	CASSQEPMTSGSYEQYF
TRBJ1-1	-	TRBV18	TRBD1	TGTGCCAGCTCGCTCGGACAGGGAAACACTGAAGCTTTCTTT	CASSLGQGNTEAFF
TRBJ2-5	few	TRBV28	-	TGTGCCAGCAGATTTTTGGCCGCAGGGGTAGAGACCCAGTACTTC	CASRFLAAGVETQYF
TRBJ2-1	-	TRBV18	-	TGTGCCAGCTCACTTGATGGCGGGTACAATGAGCAGTTCTTC	CASSLDGGYNEQFF
TRBJ2-1	few	TRBV5-4	TRBD1	TGTGCCAGCAGCCTGACCGGGACAGGTAATGAGCAGTTCTTC	CASSLTGTGNEQFF
TRBJ1-5	once	TRBV6-5	-	TGTGCCAGCAGTTTGGACAGCAGTTATAGCAATCAGCCCCAGCATTTT	CASSLDSSYSNQPQHF
TRBJ1-5	-	TRBV6-5	TRBD1	TGTGCCAGCAGTTTTCGAGGGGGCGATCAGCCCCAGCATTTT	CASSFRGGDQPQHF
TRBJ2-1	-	TRBV14	TRBD1	TGTGCCAGCAGCCCGTGGGCGACAGGGGGCAATGAGCAGTTCTTC	CASSPWATGGNEQFF
TRBJ2-1	-	TRBV2	TRBD2	TGTGCCAGCAGGTTTGGGACTAGCGTCTACAATGAGCAGTTCTTC	CASRFGTSVYNEQFF
TRBJ2-7	-	TRBV19	TRBD2	TGTGCCAGTAGTATTCTGGATAGGGAGGGAAGCTCCTACGAGCAGTACTTC	CASSILDREGSSYEQYF
TRBJ1-2	-	TRBV7-2	-	TGTGCCAGCAGCTTAGGCGCATTCACTTATGGCTACACCTTC	CASSLGAFTYGYTF
TRBJ2-2	-	TRBV6-1	-	TGTGCCAGCAACATAAACAGGAGCACCGGGGAGCTGTTTTTT	CASNINRSTGELFF
TRBJ2-3	-	TRBV7-8	-	TGTGCCAGCAGCATATATAGCGGAACCTACACAGATACGCAGTATTTT	CASSIYSGTYTDTQYF
TRBJ2-1	-	TRBV4-1	TRBD2	TGCGCCAGCAGCCTTCCACAGCGGGAGGGCTTGAATGAGCAGTTCTTC	CASSLPQREGLNEQFF
TRBJ2-7	-	TRBV23-1	-	TGCGCCAGCAGTCAATACGTAGGGGAAGTTGAAGAGCAGTACTTC	CASSQYVGEVEEQYF
TRBJ1-5	-	TRBV10-1	TRBD1	TGCGCCAGCAGTGACACAGGGGGGTATCCCCAGCATTTT	CASSDTGGYPQHF
TRBJ2-7	-	TRBV6-6	TRBD2	TGTGCCAGCTTTAGAGGACTAGCGGGGCACTACGAGCAGTACTTC	CASFRGLAGHYEQYF
TRBJ1-5	-	TRBV30	-	TGTGCCTGGAGTGTGGGCGGGAATCAGCCCCAGCATTTT	CAWSVGGNQPQHF
TRBJ2-5	-	TRBV9	-	TGTGCCAGCAGCGTGTACGGTGAAGAGACCCAGTACTTC	CASSVYGEETQYF
TRBJ2-1	-	TRBV28	-	TGTGCCGCGACCCGGGACACCCTTTTGAAGGATGAGCAGTTCTTC	CAATRDTLLKDEQFF
TRBJ1-1	-	TRBV29-1	-	TGCAGCGTTGGCGGGGTCAACACTGAAGCTTTCTTT	CSVGGVNTEAFF
TRBJ1-1	-	TRBV13	TRBD1	TGTGCCAGCAGCTCTCTAGCCGGGACAGGGGGCCGGAACACTGAAGCTTTCTTT	CASSSLAGTGGRNTEAFF
TRBJ2-7	-	TRBV5-1	TRBD1	TGCGCCAGCAGCCGACGGGCGACAGGGTCCATCTACGAGCAGTACTTC	CASSRRATGSIYEQYF
TRBJ1-2	-	TRBV7-9	-	TGTGCCAGCAGCTTTGCCGACATTATCATCCATGGCTACACCTTC	CASSFADIIIHGYTF
TRBJ1-1	-	TRBV11-2	-	TGTGCCAGCAGCACCATCTCAGGTAACACTGAAGCTTTCTTT	CASSTISGNTEAFF
TRBJ1-2	-	TRBV28	TRBD1	TGTGCCACCGGACTGACAGGGCTCGGGTATGGCTACACCTTC	CATGLTGLGYGYTF
TRBJ1-2	-	TRBV10-3	-	TGTGCCATCAGTGAAGACGGAGGTTCTTATGGCTACACCTTC	CAISEDGGSYGYTF
TRBJ2-7	once	TRBV10-3	-	TGTGCCATCAATTCTCCCGGGACAAACTACGAGCAGTACTTC	CAINSPGTNYEQYF
TRBJ2-3	once	TRBV7-2	TRBD2	TGTGCCAGCAGCTTCTATTTGAAGCGGGAGTGGGGCACAGATACGCAGTATTTT	CASSFYLKREWGTDTQYF